Each of the 5 T cell receptor beta chains below was sequenced from the same sample in a study of blood T cell repertoires in COVID-19. Some clones are missing from TCRdb's copy, which holds only in-frame ones; the method was immunoSEQ multiplex PCR. The table lists tens of thousands of clones, about 90% of them singletons. What was sequenced was peripheral blood. Source of these receptors: a human donor in a cohort sampled during active COVID-19.

This rearrangement joins TRBV6-5 to TRBJ2-1, with D possibly being TRBD2 (6 bases). V was trimmed by 5 bases and J by 3 bases, leaving 14 bases between them. This CDR3 is 15 amino acids long. Germline V gene lookup returns CDR1 MNHEY and CDR2 SVGAGI. The CDR3 is CASSRGRSYYNEQFF. The DNA for the CDR3 is TGTGCCAGCAGTAGAGGGAGGTCGTACTACAATGAGCAGTTCTTC.

The sample holds a few counts of this clone. V usage is TRBV11-2 and J usage is TRBJ2-1, with a weak D call TRBD2 (5 bases). CDR1 and CDR2 (germline): SGHAT, FQNNGV. Trimming shortened V by 2 bases and J by 7 bases, and 18 bases separated the two germline ends. This CDR3 is built from 16 residues. CDR3 sequence (DNA): TGTGCCAGCAGCTTAACGGCCCGGGATATCGCAAATGAGCAGTTCTTC. Its protein product is CASSLTARDIANEQFF.

This sequence joins TRBV5-6 and TRBJ2-1; weak D call: TRBD1 (5 bases). This CDR3 comprises 14 residues. Deletions cut 4 bases from V and 1 base from J, with 9 bases between. Germline CDR1 SGHDT, CDR2 YYEEEE. CDR3 bases: TGTGCCAGCAGCCGGACACGTTCCTACAATGAGCAGTTCTTC. As protein: CASSRTRSYNEQFF.

The chain has TRBV6-5 and TRBJ1-2, with D possibly TRBD1 on 5 matching bases. The CDR3 is made up of 13 amino acids. Deletions cut 7 bases from V and 8 bases from J, with 17 bases between. The V gene's germline CDR1 is MNHEY and CDR2 SVGAGI. CDR3 coding DNA: TGTGCCAGCACTGTTAGAGCGGGGGACGGCTACACCTTC. Translated: CASTVRAGDGYTF.

This clone has a single count. The chain joins TRBV12-3 or TRBV12-4 to TRBJ2-7; 8 bases align to TRBD1. The CDR3 runs 13 residues. Trimming cost V 6 bases and J 2 bases; bases outside gene matches: 3. The CDR3 nucleotides are TGTGCCAGCAGACTACAGGGGGCCTACGAGCAGTACTTC. Residues: CASRLQGAYEQYF.